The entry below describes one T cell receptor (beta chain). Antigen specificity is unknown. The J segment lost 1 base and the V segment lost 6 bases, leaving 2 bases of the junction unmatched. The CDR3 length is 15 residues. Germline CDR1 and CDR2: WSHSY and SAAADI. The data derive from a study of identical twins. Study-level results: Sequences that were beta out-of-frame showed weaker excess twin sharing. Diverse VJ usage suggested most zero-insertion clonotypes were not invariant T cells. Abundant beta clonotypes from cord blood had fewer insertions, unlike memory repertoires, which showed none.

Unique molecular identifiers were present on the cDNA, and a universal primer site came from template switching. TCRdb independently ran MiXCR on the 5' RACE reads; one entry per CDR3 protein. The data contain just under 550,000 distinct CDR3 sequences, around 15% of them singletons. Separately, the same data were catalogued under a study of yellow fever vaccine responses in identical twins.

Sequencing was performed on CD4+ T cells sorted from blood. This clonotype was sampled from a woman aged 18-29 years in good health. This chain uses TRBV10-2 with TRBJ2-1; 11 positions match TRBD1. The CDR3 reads CASRGQGGSYNEQFF. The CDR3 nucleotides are TGCGCCAGCAGGGGACAGGGGGGTTCCTACAATGAGCAGTTCTTC.